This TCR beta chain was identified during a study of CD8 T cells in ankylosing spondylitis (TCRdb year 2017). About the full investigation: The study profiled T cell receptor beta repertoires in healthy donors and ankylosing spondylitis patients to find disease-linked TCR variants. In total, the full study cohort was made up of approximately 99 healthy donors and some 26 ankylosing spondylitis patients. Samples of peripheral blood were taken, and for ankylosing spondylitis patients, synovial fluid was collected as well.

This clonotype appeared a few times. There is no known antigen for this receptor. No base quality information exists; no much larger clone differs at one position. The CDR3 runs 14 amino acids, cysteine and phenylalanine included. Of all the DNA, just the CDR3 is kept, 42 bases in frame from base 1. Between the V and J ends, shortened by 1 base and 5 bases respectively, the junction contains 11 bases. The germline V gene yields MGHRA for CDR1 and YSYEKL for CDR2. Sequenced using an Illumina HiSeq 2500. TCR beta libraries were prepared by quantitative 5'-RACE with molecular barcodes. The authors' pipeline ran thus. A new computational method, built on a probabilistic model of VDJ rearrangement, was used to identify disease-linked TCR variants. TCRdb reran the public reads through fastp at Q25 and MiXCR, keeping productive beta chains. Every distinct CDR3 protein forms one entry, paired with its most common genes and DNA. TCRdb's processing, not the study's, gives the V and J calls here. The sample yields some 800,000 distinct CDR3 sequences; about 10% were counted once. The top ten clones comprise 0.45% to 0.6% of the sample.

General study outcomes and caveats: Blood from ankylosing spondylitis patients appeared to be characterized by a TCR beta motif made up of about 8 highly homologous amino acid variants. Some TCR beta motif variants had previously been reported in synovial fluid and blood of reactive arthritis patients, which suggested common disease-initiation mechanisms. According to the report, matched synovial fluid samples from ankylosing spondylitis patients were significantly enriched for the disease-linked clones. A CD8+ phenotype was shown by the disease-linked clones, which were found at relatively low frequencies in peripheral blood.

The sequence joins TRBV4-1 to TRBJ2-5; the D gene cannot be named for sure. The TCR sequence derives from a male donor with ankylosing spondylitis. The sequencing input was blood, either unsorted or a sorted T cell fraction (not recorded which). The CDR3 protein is CASSQVRVGETQYF. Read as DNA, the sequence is TGCGCCAGCAGCCAAGTTAGGGTGGGGGAGACCCAGTACTTC.